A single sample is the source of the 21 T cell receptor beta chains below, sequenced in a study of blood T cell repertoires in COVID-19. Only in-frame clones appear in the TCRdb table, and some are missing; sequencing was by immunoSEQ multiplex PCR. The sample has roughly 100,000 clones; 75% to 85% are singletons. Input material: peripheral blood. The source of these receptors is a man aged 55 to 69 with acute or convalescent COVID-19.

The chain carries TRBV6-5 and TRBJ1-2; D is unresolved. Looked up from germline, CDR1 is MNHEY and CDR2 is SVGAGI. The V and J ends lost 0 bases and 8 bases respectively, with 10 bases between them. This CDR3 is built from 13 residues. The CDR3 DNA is TGTGCCAGCAGTTACTCGACACTTTGGGGCTACACCTTC. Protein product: CASSYSTLWGYTF.

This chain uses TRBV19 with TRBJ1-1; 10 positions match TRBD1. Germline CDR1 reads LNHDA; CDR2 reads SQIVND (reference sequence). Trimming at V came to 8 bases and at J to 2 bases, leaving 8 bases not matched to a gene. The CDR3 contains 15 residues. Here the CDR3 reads CASGRTGGINTEAFF. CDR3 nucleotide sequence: TGTGCCAGTGGACGGACAGGGGGGATCAACACTGAAGCTTTCTTT.

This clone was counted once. CDR3 nucleotide sequence: TGTGCCAGCAGCACCGGGACAGGGGATTTCAATTCACCCCTCCACTTT. This translates into CASSTGTGDFNSPLHF. The chain employs TRBV3-1 (or the pseudogene TRBV3-2) and TRBJ1-6; 10 bases align to TRBD1. V lost 5 bases, J lost 7 bases, and 8 bases stayed unmatched. This CDR3 is 16 amino acids long. Per the germline V gene, CDR1 is LGHDT and CDR2 is YNNKEL (reference sequence).

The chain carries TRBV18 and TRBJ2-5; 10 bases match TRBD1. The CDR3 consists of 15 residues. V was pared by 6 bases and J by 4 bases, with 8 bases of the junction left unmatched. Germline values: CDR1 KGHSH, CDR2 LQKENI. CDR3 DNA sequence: TGTGCCAGCTCGCAGAACGGACAGGGGGGAGAGACCCAGTACTTC. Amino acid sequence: CASSQNGQGGETQYF. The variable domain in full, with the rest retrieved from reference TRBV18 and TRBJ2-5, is NAGVMQNPRHLVRRRGQEARLRCSPMKGHSHVYWYRQLPEEGLKFMVYLQKENIIDESGMPKERFSAEFPKEGPSILRIQQVVRGDSAAYFCASSQNGQGGETQYFGPGTRLLVL.

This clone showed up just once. The CDR3 nucleotides are TGTGCCAGCAGCATACGAACGGGTGGCTACACCTTC. Protein product: CASSIRTGGYTF. The V gene is TRBV12-3 or TRBV12-4, the J gene TRBJ1-2; the D is unclear. The CDR3 is 12 amino acids. The V end lost 6 bases, the J end lost 7 bases, and 12 bases lay between the germline ends.

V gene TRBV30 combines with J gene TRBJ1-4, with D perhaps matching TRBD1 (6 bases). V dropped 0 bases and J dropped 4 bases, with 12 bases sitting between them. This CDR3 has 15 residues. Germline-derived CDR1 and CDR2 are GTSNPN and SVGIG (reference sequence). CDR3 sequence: CAWSVAGALNEKLFF. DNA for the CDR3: TGTGCCTGGAGTGTGGCAGGGGCCCTTAATGAAAAACTGTTTTTT. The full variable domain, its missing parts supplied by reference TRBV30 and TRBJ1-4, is SQTIHQWPATLVQPVGSPLSLECTVEGTSNPNLYWYRQAAGRGLQLLFYSVGIGQISSEVPQNLSASRPQDRQFILSSKKLLLSDSGFYLCAWSVAGALNEKLFFGSGTQLSVL.

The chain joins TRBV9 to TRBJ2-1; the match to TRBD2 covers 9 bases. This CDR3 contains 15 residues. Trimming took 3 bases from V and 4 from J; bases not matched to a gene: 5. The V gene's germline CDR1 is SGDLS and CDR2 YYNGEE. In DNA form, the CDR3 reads TGTGCCAGCAGCGATGAGACTAGCGGTTACAATGAGCAGTTCTTC. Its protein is CASSDETSGYNEQFF.

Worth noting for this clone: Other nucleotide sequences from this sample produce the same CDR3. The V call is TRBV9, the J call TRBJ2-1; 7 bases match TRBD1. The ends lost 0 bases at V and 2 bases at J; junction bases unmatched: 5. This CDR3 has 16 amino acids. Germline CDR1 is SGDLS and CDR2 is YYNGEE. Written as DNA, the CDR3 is TGTGCCAGCAGCGTAGAGGGGGCGGGCCCCTACAATGAGCAGTTCTTC. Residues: CASSVEGAGPYNEQFF.

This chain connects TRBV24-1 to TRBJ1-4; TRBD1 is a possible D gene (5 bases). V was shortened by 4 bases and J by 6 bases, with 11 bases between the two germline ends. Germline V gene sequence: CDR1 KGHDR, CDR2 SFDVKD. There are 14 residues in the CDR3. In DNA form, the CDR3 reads TGTGCCACCAGTGACTTGACAGCGGATGAAAAACTGTTTTTT. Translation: CATSDLTADEKLFF.

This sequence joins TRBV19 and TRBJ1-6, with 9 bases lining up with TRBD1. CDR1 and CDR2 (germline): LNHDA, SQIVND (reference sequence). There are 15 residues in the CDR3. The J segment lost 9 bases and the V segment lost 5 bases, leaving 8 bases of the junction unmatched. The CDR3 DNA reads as TGTGCCAGTAGTCTTCAAGGACAGGGGATTTCACCCCTCCACTTT. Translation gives CASSLQGQGISPLHF.

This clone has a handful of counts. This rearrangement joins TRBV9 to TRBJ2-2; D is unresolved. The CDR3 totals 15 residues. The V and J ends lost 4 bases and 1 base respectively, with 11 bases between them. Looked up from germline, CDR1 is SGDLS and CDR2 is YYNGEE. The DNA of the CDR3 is TGTGCCAGCAGCTCTCGAGCGATGAACACCGGGGAGCTGTTTTTT. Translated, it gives CASSSRAMNTGELFF.

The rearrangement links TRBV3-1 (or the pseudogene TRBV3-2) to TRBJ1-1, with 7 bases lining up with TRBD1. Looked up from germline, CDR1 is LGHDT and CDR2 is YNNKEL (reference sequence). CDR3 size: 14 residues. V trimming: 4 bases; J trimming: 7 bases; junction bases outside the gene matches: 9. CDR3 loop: CASSPDRDWVEAFF. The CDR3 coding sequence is TGTGCCAGCAGCCCCGACAGGGATTGGGTTGAAGCTTTCTTT.

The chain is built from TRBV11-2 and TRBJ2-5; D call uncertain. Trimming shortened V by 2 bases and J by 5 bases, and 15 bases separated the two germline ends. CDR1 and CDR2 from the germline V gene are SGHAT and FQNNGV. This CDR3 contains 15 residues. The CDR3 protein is CASSLNRLVGETQYF. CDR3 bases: TGTGCCAGCAGCTTAAATAGGCTAGTTGGGGAGACCCAGTACTTC.

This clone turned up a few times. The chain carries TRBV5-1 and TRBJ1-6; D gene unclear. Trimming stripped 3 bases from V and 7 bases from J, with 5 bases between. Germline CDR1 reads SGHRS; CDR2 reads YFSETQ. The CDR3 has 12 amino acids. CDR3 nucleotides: TGCGCCAGCAGCTACCAGAATTCACCCCTCCACTTT. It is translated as CASSYQNSPLHF.

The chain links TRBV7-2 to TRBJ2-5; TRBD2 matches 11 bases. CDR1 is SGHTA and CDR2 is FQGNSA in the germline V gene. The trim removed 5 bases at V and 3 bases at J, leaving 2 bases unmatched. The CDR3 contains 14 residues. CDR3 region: CASSGLAGEETQYF. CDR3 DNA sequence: TGTGCCAGCAGCGGACTAGCGGGCGAAGAGACCCAGTACTTC. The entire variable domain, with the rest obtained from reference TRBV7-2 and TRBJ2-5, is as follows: GAGVSQSPSNKVTEKGKDVELRCDPISGHTALYWYRQSLGQGLEFLIYFQGNSAPDKSGLPSDRFSAERTGGSVSTLTIQRTQQEDSAVYLCASSGLAGEETQYFGPGTRLLVL.

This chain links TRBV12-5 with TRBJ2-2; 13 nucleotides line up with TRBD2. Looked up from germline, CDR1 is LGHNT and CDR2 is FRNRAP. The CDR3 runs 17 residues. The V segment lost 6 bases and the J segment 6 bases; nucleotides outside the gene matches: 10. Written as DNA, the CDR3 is TGTGCTAGTGGCCCGGGACTAGCGGGATCAAGGGCCGGGGAGCTGTTTTTT. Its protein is CASGPGLAGSRAGELFF.

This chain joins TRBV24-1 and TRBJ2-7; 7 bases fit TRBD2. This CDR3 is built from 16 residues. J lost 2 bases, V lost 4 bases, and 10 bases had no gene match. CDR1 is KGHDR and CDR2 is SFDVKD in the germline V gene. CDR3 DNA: TGTGCCACCAGTGACTGGCTAGCGGCGAGACCCTACGAGCAGTACGTC. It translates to CATSDWLAARPYEQYV.

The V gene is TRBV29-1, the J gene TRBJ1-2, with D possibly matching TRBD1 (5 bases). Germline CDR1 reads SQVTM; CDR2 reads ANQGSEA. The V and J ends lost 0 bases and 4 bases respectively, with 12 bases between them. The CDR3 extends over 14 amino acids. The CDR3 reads CSVEDGPTAYGYTF. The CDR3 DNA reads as TGCAGCGTTGAAGACGGCCCGACAGCCTATGGCTACACCTTC.

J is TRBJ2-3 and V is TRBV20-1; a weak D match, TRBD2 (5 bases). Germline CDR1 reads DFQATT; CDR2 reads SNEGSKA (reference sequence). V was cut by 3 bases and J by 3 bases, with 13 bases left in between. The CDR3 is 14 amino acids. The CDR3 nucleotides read TGCAGTGCTAGTTTTGAGGGTAGGACAGATACGCAGTATTTT. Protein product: CSASFEGRTDTQYF.

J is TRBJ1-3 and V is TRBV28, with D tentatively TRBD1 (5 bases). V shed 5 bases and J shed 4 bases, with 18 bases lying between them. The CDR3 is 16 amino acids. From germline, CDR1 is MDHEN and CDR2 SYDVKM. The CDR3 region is CASSILGASEGNTIYF. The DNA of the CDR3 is TGTGCCAGCAGTATCCTAGGGGCCTCGGAAGGAAACACCATATATTTT. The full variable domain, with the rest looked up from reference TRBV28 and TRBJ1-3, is DVKVTQSSRYLVKRTGEKVFLECVQDMDHENMFWYRQDPGLGLRLIYFSYDVKMKEKGDIPEGYSVSREKKERFSLILESASTNQTSMYLCASSILGASEGNTIYFGEGSWLTVV.

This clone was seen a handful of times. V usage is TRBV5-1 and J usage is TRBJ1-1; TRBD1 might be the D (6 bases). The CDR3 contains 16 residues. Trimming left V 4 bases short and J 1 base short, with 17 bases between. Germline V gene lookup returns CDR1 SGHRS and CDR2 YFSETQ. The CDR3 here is CASSPQRGLGNTEAFF. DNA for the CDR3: TGCGCCAGCAGCCCCCAAAGGGGGTTGGGGAACACTGAAGCTTTCTTT.